This section outlines one T cell receptor (beta chain) sequence together with its context. Its specificity is not known. The germline gives CDR1 SGHRS, CDR2 YFSETQ. This CDR3 spans 16 amino acids. The V end was cut by 0 bases, the J end by 0 bases, with 10 bases between. The second PCR ran about 6 to 11 cycles with a sample-barcoded 5' primer and J-beta primers. TCRdb recomputed calls from the 5' RACE reads with MiXCR, one row per CDR3 protein. The sample consists of approximately 780,000 distinct CDR3 sequences, roughly 24% of them appearing once. The data stem from a study of blood T cells in healthy people across ages. Study-wide points: Age brought a roughly linear fall in TCR beta diversity measured per million T cells.

The donors, healthy Caucasians from Russia, were aged roughly 6 to 90. RNA extraction gave at least 5 micrograms of total RNA per sample. These data were also reused for a study on T cells of mothers and their children. Per that study: Donors were a few healthy Caucasian mothers and their six children.

J is TRBJ2-4 and V is TRBV5-1; no firm D call. The sequence came from a boy aged 10-17 years in good health. The source material was blood. The CDR3 is CASSLGRNIAKNIQYF. CDR3 nucleotides: TGCGCCAGCAGCTTGGGACGAAATATAGCCAAAAACATTCAGTACTTC.